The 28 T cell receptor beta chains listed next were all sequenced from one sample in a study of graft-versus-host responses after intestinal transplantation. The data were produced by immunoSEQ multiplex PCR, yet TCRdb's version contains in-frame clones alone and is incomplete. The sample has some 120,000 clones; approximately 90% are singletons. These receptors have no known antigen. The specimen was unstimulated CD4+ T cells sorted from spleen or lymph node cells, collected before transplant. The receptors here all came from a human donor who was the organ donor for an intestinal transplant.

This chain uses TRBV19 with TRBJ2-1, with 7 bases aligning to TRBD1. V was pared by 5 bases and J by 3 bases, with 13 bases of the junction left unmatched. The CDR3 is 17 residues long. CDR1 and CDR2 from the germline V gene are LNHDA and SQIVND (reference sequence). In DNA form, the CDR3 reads TGTGCCAGTAGTCCAAGTGGAAAGACAGGGTTCTACAATGAGCAGTTCTTC. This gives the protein CASSPSGKTGFYNEQFF.

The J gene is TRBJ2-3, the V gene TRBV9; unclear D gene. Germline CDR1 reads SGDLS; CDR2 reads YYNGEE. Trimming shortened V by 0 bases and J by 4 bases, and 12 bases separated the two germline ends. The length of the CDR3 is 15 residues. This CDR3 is CASSVGGVPPDTQYF. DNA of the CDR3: TGTGCCAGCAGCGTAGGCGGAGTCCCCCCAGATACGCAGTATTTT.

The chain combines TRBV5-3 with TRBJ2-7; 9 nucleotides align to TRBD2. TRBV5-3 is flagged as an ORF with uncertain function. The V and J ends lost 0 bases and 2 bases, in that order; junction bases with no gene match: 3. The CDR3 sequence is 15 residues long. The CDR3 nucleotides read TGTGCCAGAAGCTTGGCGACTAGCGGAACCTACGAGCAGTACTTC. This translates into CARSLATSGTYEQYF.

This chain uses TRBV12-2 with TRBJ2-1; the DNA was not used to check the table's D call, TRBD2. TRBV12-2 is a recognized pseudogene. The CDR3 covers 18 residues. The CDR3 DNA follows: TGTGCAAGTCGCTTAGTGAGACTAGCGGTTAGCTCCTACAATGAGCAGTTCTTC. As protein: CASRLVRLAVSSYNEQFF.

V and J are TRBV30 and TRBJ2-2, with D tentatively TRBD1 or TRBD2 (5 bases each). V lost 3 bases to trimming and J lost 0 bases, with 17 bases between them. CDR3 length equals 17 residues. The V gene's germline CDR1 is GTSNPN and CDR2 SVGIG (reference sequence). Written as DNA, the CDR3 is TGTGCCTGGAGCAAGAGTTTGGGGACCGCGAACACCGGGGAGCTGTTTTTT. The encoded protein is CAWSKSLGTANTGELFF.

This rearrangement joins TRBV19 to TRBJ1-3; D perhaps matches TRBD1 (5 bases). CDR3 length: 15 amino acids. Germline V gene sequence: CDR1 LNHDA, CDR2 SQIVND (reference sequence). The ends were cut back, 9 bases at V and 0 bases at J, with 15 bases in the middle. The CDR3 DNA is TGTGCCAGCCATACGGGGGTGTACTCTGGAAACACCATATATTTT. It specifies CASHTGVYSGNTIYF.

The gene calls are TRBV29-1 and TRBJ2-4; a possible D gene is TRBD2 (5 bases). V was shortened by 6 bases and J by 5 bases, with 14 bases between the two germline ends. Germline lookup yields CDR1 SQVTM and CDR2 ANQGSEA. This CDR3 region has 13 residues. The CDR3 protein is CSVTAVTQNIQYF. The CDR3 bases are TGCAGCGTCACAGCGGTGACCCAAAACATTCAGTACTTC.

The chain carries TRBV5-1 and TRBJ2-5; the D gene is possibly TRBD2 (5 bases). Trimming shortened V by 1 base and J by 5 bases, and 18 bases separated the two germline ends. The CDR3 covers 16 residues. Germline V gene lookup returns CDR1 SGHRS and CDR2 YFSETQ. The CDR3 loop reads CASSLHEPRRVETQYF. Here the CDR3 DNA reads TGCGCCAGCAGCTTGCACGAACCCCGGCGGGTGGAGACCCAGTACTTC.

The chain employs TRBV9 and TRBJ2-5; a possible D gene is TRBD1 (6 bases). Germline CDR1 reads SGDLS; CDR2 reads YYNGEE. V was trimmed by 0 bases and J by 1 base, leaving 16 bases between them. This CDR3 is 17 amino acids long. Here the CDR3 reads CASSVGVSWDTQETQYF. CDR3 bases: TGTGCCAGCAGCGTAGGGGTTTCTTGGGACACCCAAGAGACCCAGTACTTC.

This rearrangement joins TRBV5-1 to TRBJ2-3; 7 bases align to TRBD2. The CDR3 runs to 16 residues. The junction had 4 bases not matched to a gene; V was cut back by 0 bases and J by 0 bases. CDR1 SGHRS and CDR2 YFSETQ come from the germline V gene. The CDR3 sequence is CASSLELATSTDTQYF. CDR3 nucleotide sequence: TGCGCCAGCAGCTTGGAACTAGCGACTAGCACAGATACGCAGTATTTT. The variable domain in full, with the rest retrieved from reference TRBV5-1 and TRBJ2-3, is KAGVTQTPRYLIKTRGQQVTLSCSPISGHRSVSWYQQTPGQGLQFLFEYFSETQRNKGNFPGRFSGRQFSNSRSEMNVSTLELGDSALYLCASSLELATSTDTQYFGPGTRLTVL.

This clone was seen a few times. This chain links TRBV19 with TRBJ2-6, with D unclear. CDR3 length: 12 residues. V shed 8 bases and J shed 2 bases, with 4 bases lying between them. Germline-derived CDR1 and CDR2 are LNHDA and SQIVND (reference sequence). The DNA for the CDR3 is TGTGCCAGTTGGACTGGGGCCAACGTCCTGACTTTC. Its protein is CASWTGANVLTF.

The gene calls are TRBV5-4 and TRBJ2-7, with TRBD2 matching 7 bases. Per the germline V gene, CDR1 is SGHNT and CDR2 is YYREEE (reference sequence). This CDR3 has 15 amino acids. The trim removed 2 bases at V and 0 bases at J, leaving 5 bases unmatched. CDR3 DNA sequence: TGTGCCAGCAGCTTAAAAGGCGGGAGCTCCTACGAGCAGTACTTC. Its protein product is CASSLKGGSSYEQYF.

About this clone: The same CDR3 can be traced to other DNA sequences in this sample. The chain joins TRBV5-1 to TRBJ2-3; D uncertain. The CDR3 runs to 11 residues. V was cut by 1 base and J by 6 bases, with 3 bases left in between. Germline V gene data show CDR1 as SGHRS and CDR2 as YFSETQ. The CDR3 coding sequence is TGCGCCAGCAGCTTGCGGGATACGCAGTATTTT. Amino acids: CASSLRDTQYF.

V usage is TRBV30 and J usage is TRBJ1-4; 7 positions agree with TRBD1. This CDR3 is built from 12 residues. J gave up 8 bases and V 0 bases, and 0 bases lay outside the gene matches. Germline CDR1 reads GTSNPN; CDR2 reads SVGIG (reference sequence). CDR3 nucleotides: TGTGCCTGGAGTGTGACAGGGGAAAAACTGTTTTTT. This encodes CAWSVTGEKLFF.

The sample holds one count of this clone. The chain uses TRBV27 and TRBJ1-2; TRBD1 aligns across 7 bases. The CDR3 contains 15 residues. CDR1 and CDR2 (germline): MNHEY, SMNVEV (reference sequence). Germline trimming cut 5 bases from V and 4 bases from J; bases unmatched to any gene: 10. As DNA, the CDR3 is TGTGCCAGCAGTCCTGCGACAGGGCTGGGCTATGGCTACACCTTC. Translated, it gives CASSPATGLGYGYTF.

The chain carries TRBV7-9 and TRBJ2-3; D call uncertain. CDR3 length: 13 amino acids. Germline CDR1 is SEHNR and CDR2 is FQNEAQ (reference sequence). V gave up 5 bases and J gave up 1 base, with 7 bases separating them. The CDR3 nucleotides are TGTGCCAGCAGCCCAGGCGGCACAGATACGCAGTATTTT. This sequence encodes CASSPGGTDTQYF.

CDR3 in DNA: TGTGCCGTTCGCCCGGGACAGGATAGCAATCAGCCCCAGCATTTT. Encoded protein: CAVRPGQDSNQPQHF. The chain has TRBV10-3 and TRBJ1-5, with 8 bases aligning to TRBD1. The CDR3 loop spans 15 amino acids. From germline, CDR1 is ENHRY and CDR2 SYGVKD. Germline trimming cut 11 bases from V and 0 bases from J; bases unmatched to any gene: 9.

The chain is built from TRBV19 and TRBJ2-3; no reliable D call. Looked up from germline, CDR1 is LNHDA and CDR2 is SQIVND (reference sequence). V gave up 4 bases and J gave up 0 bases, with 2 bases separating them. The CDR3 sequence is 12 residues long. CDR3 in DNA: TGTGCCAGTAGTACAAGCACAGATACGCAGTATTTT. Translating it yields CASSTSTDTQYF.

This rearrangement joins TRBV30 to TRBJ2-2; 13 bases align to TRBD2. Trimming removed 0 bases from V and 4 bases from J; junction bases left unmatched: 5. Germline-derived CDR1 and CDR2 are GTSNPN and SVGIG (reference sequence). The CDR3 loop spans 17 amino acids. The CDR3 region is CAWSVLGLAGVTGELFF. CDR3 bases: TGTGCCTGGAGTGTACTTGGACTAGCGGGAGTCACCGGGGAGCTGTTTTTT.

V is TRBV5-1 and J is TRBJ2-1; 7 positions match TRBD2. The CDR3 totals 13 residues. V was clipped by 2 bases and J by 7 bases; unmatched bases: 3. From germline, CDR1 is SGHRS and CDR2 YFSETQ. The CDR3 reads CASSFQRGNEQFF. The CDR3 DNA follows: TGCGCCAGCAGCTTTCAGCGGGGTAATGAGCAGTTCTTC. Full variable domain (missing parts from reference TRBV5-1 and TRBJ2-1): KAGVTQTPRYLIKTRGQQVTLSCSPISGHRSVSWYQQTPGQGLQFLFEYFSETQRNKGNFPGRFSGRQFSNSRSEMNVSTLELGDSALYLCASSFQRGNEQFFGPGTRLTVL.

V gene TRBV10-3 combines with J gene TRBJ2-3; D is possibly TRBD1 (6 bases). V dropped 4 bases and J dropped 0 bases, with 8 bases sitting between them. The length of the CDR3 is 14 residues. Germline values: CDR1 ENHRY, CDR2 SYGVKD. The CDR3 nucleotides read TGTGCCATCAGTGTTGACAGGAGCACAGATACGCAGTATTTT. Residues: CAISVDRSTDTQYF.

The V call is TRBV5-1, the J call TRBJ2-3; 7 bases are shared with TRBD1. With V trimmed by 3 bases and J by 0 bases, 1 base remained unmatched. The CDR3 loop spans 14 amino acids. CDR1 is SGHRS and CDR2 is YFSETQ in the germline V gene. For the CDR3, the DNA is TGCGCCAGCAGCTCGACAGGGAGCACAGATACGCAGTATTTT. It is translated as CASSSTGSTDTQYF.

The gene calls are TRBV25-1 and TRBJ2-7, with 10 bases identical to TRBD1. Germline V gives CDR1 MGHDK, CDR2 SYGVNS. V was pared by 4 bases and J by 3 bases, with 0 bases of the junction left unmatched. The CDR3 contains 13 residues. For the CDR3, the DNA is TGTGCCAGCAGTGGGACAGGGGGCTACGAGCAGTACTTC. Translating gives CASSGTGGYEQYF.

CDR3: CASSLPGVGNQPQHF. CDR3 bases: TGTGCCAGCAGTTTACCAGGGGTCGGCAATCAGCCCCAGCATTTT. The gene calls are TRBV28 and TRBJ1-5; D is possibly TRBD1 (6 bases). Trimming took 2 bases from V and 2 from J, leaving 10 bases between them. Germline assignment: CDR1 MDHEN and CDR2 SYDVKM. The CDR3 totals 15 residues.

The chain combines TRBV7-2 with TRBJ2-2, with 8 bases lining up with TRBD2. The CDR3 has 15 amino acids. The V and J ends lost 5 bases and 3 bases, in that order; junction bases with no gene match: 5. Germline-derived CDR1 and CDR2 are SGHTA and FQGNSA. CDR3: CASSPGRGDTGELFF. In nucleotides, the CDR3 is TGTGCCAGCAGCCCCGGGCGGGGGGACACCGGGGAGCTGTTTTTT.

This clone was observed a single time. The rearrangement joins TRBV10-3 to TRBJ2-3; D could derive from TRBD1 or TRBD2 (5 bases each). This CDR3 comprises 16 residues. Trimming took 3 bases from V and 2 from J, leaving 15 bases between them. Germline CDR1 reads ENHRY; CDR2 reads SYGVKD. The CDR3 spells CAISDRAFGATDTQYF. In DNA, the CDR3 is TGTGCCATCAGTGACCGTGCCTTCGGGGCCACAGATACGCAGTATTTT.

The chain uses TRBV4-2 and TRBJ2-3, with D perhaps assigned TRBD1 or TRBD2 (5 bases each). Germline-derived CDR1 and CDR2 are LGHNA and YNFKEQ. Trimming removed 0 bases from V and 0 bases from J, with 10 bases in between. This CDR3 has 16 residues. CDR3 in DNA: TGTGCCAGCAGCCAAGATGGGACGGATAGCACAGATACGCAGTATTTT. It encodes CASSQDGTDSTDTQYF.

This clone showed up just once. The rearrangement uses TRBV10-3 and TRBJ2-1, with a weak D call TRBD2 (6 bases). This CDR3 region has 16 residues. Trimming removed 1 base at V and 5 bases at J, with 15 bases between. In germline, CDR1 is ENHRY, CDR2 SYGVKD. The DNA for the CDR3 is TGTGCCATCAGTGAGTATCTTCGGGAGAGAAACAATGAGCAGTTCTTC. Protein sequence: CAISEYLRERNNEQFF.